The 23 T cell receptor beta chains below come from one sample, sequenced in a study of T cells in Graves' hyperthyroidism and ophthalmopathy. The source material, RNA transcripts, was used to amplify TCR beta CDR3 regions. The TCR CDR3 first-round RT-PCR relied on the HTBI primer set. TCRdb ran MiXCR on the multiplex PCR reads and lists one entry per CDR3 protein. The sample lists some 600,000 distinct CDR3 sequences; approximately 14% were seen once. Material for sequencing was blood. Receptor source: a woman younger than 45 with Graves' hyperthyroidism that later progressed to Graves' ophthalmopathy.

This clonotype was seen a handful of times. It may be a read error: a sequence one base away is much more abundant. The chain couples TRBV19 to TRBJ1-2, with D hard to call. The CDR3 is 12 residues long. The V end was cut by 4 bases, the J end by 3 bases, with 6 bases between. Germline V gene data show CDR1 as LNHDA and CDR2 as SQIVND (reference sequence). In DNA, the CDR3 is TGTGCCAGTAGTACCGCGGACTATGGCTACACCTTC. Translation gives CASSTADYGYTF.

Many counts were recorded for this clonotype. The chain employs TRBV27 and TRBJ2-3; no firm D call. Germline CDR1 and CDR2: MNHEY and SMNVEV (reference sequence). The CDR3 contains 13 residues. The germline V and J ends were trimmed by 2 bases and 9 bases, with 12 bases remaining between them. The CDR3 protein is CASSLVPPRTQYF. The CDR3 nucleotides read TGTGCCAGCAGTTTAGTCCCCCCGCGGACGCAGTATTTT.

In the case of this clonotype: The germline gene is not matched at one end of the junction; a read error may be the cause. The CDR3 region has the DNA TGTGCCGGCAGCGAATCCCGGGCTCTGCGAGCTTTCTTT. This translates into CAGSESRALRAFF. This chain uses TRBV6-8 with TRBJ1-1; D is undetermined. CDR3 length: 13 residues. The germline gives CDR1 MNHGY, CDR2 SAAAGT.

The table lists this clonotype with a few counts. This chain links TRBV12-5 with TRBJ2-1, with D unclear. V was cut by 4 bases and J by 15 bases, with 19 bases left in between. CDR1 LGHNT and CDR2 FRNRAP come from the germline V gene. The CDR3 totals 13 residues. CDR3 in DNA: TGTGCTAGTGGTTCCTCGTCGACCACTACCGCGTTCTTC. It yields the protein CASGSSSTTTAFF.

The chain uses TRBV28 and TRBJ2-1, with D unclear. The germline CDR1 and CDR2 sequences are MDHEN and SYDVKM. Between the trimmed V and J ends, which lost 6 bases and 10 bases, there was a span of 13 bases. The CDR3 length is 12 residues. The CDR3: CASRVDGREQFF. The CDR3 coding sequence is TGTGCCAGCAGGGTCGACGGACGGGAGCAGTTCTTC.

There are many counts of this clonotype. The J gene is TRBJ1-2, the V gene TRBV7-2; possibly TRBD1 for D (6 bases). V lost 5 bases, J lost 2 bases, and 15 bases lay in between. The CDR3 is 15 residues long. CDR1 and CDR2 from the germline V gene are SGHTA and FQGNSA. CDR3 sequence reads: CASSTYTGSNYGYTF. The DNA of the CDR3 is TGTGCCAGCAGCACCTACACAGGGTCGAACTATGGCTACACCTTC. The full variable domain, with the rest looked up from reference TRBV7-2 and TRBJ1-2, is GAGVSQSPSNKVTEKGKDVELRCDPISGHTALYWYRQSLGQGLEFLIYFQGNSAPDKSGLPSDRFSAERTGGSVSTLTIQRTQQEDSAVYLCASSTYTGSNYGYTFGSGTRLTVV.

This clonotype was counted between two and nine times. A read error may produce the germline difference seen at one junction end. The V gene is TRBV18, the J gene TRBJ2-5; 9 bases map to TRBD1. There are 14 residues in the CDR3. Germline V gene data show CDR1 as KGHSH and CDR2 as LQKENI. This CDR3 reads CASSPPGQGKTRYF. CDR3 DNA sequence: TGTGCCAGCTCACCGCCTGGACAGGGGAAGACCCGGTACTTC.

This clonotype was detected a few times. The gene calls are TRBV18 and TRBJ2-7; a possible D gene is TRBD2 (5 bases). There are 14 residues in the CDR3. V lost 3 bases to trimming and J lost 3 bases, with 12 bases between them. CDR1 and CDR2 (germline): KGHSH, LQKENI. In nucleotides, the CDR3 is TGTGCCAGCTCACCGGCGGTACGGGACTACGAGCAGTACTTC. Its translation: CASSPAVRDYEQYF.

This clonotype was found many times. Its ends do not fully match the called genes, so a read error is possible. The V call is TRBV5-1, the J call TRBJ2-1; D perhaps matches TRBD1 (5 bases). The CDR3 runs 13 residues. CDR1 is SGHRS and CDR2 is YFSETQ in the germline V gene. Written as DNA, the CDR3 is TGTGCCAGCAGCCTCGACAGAAACAATGAGCAGTTCTTC. Protein product: CASSLDRNNEQFF.

This clonotype was counted between two and nine times. V and J are TRBV11-3 and TRBJ2-7; 9 nucleotides line up with TRBD2. The length of the CDR3 is 16 residues. The V and J ends lost 6 bases and 4 bases, in that order; junction bases with no gene match: 13. Germline V lookup: CDR1 SGHNT, CDR2 YENEEA. CDR3 residues: CASSTPWGLAGYEQYF. The CDR3 DNA sequence: TGTGCCAGCAGTACTCCTTGGGGACTAGCTGGTTACGAGCAGTACTTC.

The J gene is TRBJ2-7, the V gene TRBV6-1, with D possibly TRBD2 on 6 matching bases. The ends were cut back, 7 bases at V and 3 bases at J, with 13 bases in the middle. The CDR3 runs 13 residues. Germline CDR1 and CDR2: MNHNS and SASEGT. CDR3 amino acids: CASNRGDYYEQYF. In DNA form, the CDR3 reads TGTGCCAGCAATCGCGGGGATTACTACGAGCAGTACTTC.

The sample holds a few counts of this clonotype. A much larger clone is a single base away; this may be a read error. The CDR3 ends on some other residue instead of the conserved phenylalanine or tryptophan, so this is likely a read error. V is TRBV7-2 and J is TRBJ2-7; perhaps TRBD1 as D (5 bases). CDR1 is SGHTA, CDR2 FQGNSA, per germline. CDR3 length: 13 amino acids. Trimming stripped 4 bases from V and 3 bases from J, with 10 bases between. CDR3 amino acids: CASSSDRIYEQYL. Written as DNA, the CDR3 is TGTGCCAGCAGCTCCGACAGAATCTACGAGCAGTACCTC.

The V call is TRBV28, the J call TRBJ2-3; TRBD1 matches at 7 bases. In germline, CDR1 is MDHEN, CDR2 SYDVKM. The V segment lost 6 bases and the J segment 5 bases; nucleotides outside the gene matches: 5. This CDR3 comprises 13 residues. The CDR3 DNA reads TGTGCCAGCAGAGGGACAGCAGAAGATACGCAGTATTTT. Translating it yields CASRGTAEDTQYF.

This clonotype was observed a handful of times. The chain is built from TRBV20-1 and TRBJ1-2; TRBD1 might be the D (6 bases). Germline V gene sequence: CDR1 DFQATT, CDR2 SNEGSKA (reference sequence). Trimming took off 6 bases at V and 2 bases at J, with 19 bases between the two ends. The CDR3 is 15 residues long. The chain's CDR3 is CSARGGVRRNYGYTF. DNA for the CDR3: TGCAGTGCCAGGGGTGGGGTCAGGAGAAACTATGGCTACACCTTC.

The chain joins TRBV6-5 to TRBJ1-2, with 9 nucleotides matching TRBD1. CDR3 length: 15 residues. The V gene's germline CDR1 is MNHEY and CDR2 SVGAGI. V trimming: 4 bases; J trimming: 2 bases; junction bases outside the gene matches: 5. The chain's CDR3 is CASSFDRGENYGYTF. In DNA form, the CDR3 reads TGTGCCAGCAGTTTTGACAGGGGGGAGAACTATGGCTACACCTTC.

A few counts support this clonotype. This chain joins TRBV6-5 and TRBJ2-3; TRBD2 matches 7 bases. V trimming: 2 bases; J trimming: 2 bases; junction bases outside the gene matches: 10. The germline CDR1 and CDR2 sequences are MNHEY and SVGAGI. CDR3 length: 17 residues. In nucleotides, the CDR3 is TGTGCCAGCAGTTACGGGCGCGGGGGAACCTACACAGATACGCAGTATTTT. Translation gives CASSYGRGGTYTDTQYF.

This clonotype was counted many times. The gene calls are TRBV6-1 and TRBJ1-5; D not certain. Germline lookup yields CDR1 MNHNS and CDR2 SASEGT. V was shortened by 4 bases and J by 5 bases, with 9 bases between the two germline ends. This CDR3 has 13 amino acids. The CDR3 DNA follows: TGTGCCAGCAGTGTAATGGTCGATCAGCCCCAGCATTTT. Its translation is CASSVMVDQPQHF.

This rearrangement joins TRBV28 to TRBJ2-5, with D perhaps assigned TRBD1 or TRBD2 (6 bases each). Between the trimmed V and J ends, which lost 5 bases and 13 bases, there was a span of 11 bases. Germline values: CDR1 MDHEN, CDR2 SYDVKM. The CDR3 runs 10 residues. The CDR3 coding sequence is TGTGCCAGCAGTGGGGGGCGGGGGTACTTC. It translates to CASSGGRGYF.

Many counts were recorded for this clonotype. The chain joins TRBV19 to TRBJ2-3, with D maybe TRBD2 (6 bases). The CDR3 consists of 16 residues. V lost 4 bases, J lost 0 bases, and 14 bases lay in between. CDR1 and CDR2 (germline): LNHDA, SQIVND (reference sequence). The CDR3 bases are TGTGCCAGTAGTAGGCGGGACTTCGCTAGCACAGATACGCAGTATTTT. Protein: CASSRRDFASTDTQYF.

This clonotype was seen repeatedly, ten times or more. This rearrangement joins TRBV20-1 to TRBJ2-5, with TRBD2 matching over 13 bases. The CDR3 is 15 residues long. Germline assignment: CDR1 DFQATT and CDR2 SNEGSKA (reference sequence). The V and J ends lost 5 bases and 4 bases, in that order; junction bases with no gene match: 7. In DNA, the CDR3 is TGCAGTGCTTTTACTAGCGGGAGGGCTATAGAGACCCAGTACTTC. It is translated as CSAFTSGRAIETQYF.

This clonotype was detected ten times or more. This chain connects TRBV7-2 to TRBJ1-1; a weak D match, TRBD1 (5 bases). Germline CDR1 and CDR2: SGHTA and FQGNSA. V was clipped by 5 bases and J by 0 bases, with 13 bases between them. The CDR3 is made up of 15 amino acids. CDR3 amino acids: CASSPVGGVNTEAFF. The CDR3, as DNA: TGTGCCAGCAGCCCCGTGGGAGGGGTGAACACTGAAGCTTTCTTT.

This clonotype was detected many times. Germline and junction disagree at one end, which may indicate a read error. The chain joins TRBV20-1 to TRBJ2-7; D possibly corresponds to TRBD2 (5 bases). CDR1 is DFQATT, CDR2 SNEGSKA, per germline (reference sequence). CDR3 length: 13 amino acids. The CDR3, as DNA: TGCAGCGCTACAGCGGCAGGAACCTACGAGCAGTACTTC. Its translation is CSATAAGTYEQYF.

Points on this clonotype: A much larger clone differs by one base, so this may be a read error. The chain has TRBV3-1 and TRBJ1-1; 10 bases map to TRBD1. The germline V gene encodes CDR1 LGHDT and CDR2 YNNKEL (reference sequence). V gave up 5 bases and J gave up 1 base; unmatched junction bases: 1. CDR3 length equals 14 residues. CDR3 DNA sequence: TGTGCCAGCAGCTGGGACAGGGGGAACACTGAAGCTTTCTTT. Protein: CASSWDRGNTEAFF.